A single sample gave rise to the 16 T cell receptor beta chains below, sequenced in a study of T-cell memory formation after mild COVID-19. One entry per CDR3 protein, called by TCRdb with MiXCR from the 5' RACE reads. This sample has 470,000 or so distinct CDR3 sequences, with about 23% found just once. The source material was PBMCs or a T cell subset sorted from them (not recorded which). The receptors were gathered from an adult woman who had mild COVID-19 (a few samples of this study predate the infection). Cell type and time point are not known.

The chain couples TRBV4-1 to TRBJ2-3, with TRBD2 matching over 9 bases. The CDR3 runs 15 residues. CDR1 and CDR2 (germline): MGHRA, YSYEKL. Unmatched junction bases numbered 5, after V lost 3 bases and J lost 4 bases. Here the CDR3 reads CASSQAGGSADTQYF. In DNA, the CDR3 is TGCGCCAGCAGCCAGGCGGGGGGGTCGGCAGATACGCAGTATTTT.

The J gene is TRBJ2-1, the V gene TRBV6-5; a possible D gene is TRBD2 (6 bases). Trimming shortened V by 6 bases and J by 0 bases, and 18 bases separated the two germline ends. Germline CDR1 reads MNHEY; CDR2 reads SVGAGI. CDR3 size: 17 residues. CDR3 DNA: TGTGCCAGCAGCAGGGCGGGACCGAGTAGCTCCTACAATGAGCAGTTCTTC. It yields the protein CASSRAGPSSSYNEQFF.

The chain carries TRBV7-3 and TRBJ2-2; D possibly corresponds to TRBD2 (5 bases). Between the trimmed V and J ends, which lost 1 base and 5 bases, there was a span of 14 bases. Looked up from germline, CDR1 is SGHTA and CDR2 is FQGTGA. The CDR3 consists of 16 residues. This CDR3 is CASSLNVSPGTGELFF. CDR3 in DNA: TGTGCCAGCAGCTTAAACGTTTCCCCGGGGACCGGGGAGCTGTTTTTT.

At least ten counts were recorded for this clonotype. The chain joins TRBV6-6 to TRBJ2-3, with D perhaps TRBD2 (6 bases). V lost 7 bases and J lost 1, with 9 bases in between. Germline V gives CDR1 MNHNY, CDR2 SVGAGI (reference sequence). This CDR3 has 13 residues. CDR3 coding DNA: TGTGCCAGCACACAGCGGGGCACAGATACGCAGTATTTT. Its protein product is CASTQRGTDTQYF.

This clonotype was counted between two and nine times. In DNA, the CDR3 is TGTGCCAGCAGCTTACGTCAGGGGGCAAGCTCCTACGTTAGCAATCAGCCCCAGCATTTT. This sequence encodes CASSLRQGASSYVSNQPQHF. The chain employs TRBV7-2 and TRBJ1-5; 8 bases map to TRBD1. V was pared by 2 bases and J by 0 bases, with 15 bases of the junction left unmatched. The CDR3 has 20 residues. Germline-derived CDR1 and CDR2 are SGHTA and FQGNSA.

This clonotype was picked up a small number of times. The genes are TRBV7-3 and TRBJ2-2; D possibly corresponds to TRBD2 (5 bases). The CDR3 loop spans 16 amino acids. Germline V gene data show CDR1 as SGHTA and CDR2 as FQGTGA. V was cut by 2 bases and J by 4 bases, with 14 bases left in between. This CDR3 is CASSLLGEAGTGELFF. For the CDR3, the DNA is TGTGCCAGCAGCTTACTCGGGGAAGCCGGCACCGGGGAGCTGTTTTTT.

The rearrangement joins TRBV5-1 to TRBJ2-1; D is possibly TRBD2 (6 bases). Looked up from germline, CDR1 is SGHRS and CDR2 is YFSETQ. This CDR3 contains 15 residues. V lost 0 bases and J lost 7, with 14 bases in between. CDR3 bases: TGCGCCAGCAGCTTGGCCGGGGGAGGTCAGAATGAGCAGTTCTTC. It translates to CASSLAGGGQNEQFF.

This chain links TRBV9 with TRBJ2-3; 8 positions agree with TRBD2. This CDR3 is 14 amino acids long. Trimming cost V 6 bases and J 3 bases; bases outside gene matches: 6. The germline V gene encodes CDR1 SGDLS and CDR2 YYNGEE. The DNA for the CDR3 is TGTGCCAGCAAAGAGCGGGAGTATACAGATACGCAGTATTTT. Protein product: CASKEREYTDTQYF. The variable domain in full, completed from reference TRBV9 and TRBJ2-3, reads DSGVTQTPKHLITATGQRVTLRCSPRSGDLSVYWYQQSLDQGLQFLIQYYNGEERAKGNILERFSAQQFPDLHSELNLSSLELGDSALYFCASKEREYTDTQYFGPGTRLTVL.

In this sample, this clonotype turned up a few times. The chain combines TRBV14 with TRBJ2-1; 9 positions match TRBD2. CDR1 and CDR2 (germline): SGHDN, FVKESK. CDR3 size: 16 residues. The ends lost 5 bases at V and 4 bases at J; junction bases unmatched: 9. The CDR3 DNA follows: TGTGCCAGCAGCTCCCGAGGCGGGGGGGCTTACAATGAGCAGTTCTTC. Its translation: CASSSRGGGAYNEQFF. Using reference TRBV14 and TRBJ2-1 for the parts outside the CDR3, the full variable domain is EAGVTQFPSHSVIEKGQTVTLRCDPISGHDNLYWYRRVMGKEIKFLLHFVKESKQDESGMPNNRFLAERTGGTYSTLKVQPAELEDSGVYFCASSSRGGGAYNEQFFGPGTRLTVL.

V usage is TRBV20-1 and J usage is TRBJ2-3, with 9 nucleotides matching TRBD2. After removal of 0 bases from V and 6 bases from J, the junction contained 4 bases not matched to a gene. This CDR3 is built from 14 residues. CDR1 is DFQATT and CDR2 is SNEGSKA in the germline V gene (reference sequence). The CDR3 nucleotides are TGCAGTGCTAGAGATCGCCTAGCGGGGGATACGCAGTATTTT. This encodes CSARDRLAGDTQYF.

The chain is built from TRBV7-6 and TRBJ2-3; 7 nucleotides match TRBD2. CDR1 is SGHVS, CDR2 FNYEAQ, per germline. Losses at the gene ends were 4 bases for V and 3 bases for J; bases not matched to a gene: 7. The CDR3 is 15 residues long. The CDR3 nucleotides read TGTGCCAGCAGCTCCATAGAGCGGGGTACAGATACGCAGTATTTT. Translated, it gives CASSSIERGTDTQYF.

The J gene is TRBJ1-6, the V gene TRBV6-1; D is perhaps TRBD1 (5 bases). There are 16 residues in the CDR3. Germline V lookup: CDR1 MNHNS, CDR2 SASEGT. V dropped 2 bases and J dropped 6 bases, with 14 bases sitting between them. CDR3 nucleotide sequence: TGTGCCAGCAGTGAACTTGCGGGGGATGGTAATTCACCCCTCCACTTT. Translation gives CASSELAGDGNSPLHF.

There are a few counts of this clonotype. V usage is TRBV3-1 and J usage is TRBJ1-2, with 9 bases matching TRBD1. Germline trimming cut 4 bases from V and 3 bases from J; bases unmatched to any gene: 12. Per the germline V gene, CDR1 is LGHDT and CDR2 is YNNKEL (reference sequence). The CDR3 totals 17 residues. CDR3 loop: CASSPGTGRRLDYGYTF. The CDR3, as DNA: TGTGCCAGCAGCCCTGGGACAGGGCGAAGGCTAGACTATGGCTACACCTTC. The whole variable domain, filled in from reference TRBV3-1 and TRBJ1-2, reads DTAVSQTPKYLVTQMGNDKSIKCEQNLGHDTMYWYKQDSKKFLKIMFSYNNKELIINETVPNRFSPKSPDKAHLNLHINSLELGDSAVYFCASSPGTGRRLDYGYTFGSGTRLTVV.

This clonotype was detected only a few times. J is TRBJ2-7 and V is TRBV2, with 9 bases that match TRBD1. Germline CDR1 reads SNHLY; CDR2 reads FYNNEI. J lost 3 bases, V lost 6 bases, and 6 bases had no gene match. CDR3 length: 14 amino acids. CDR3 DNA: TGTGCCAGCAGGGCCGGGACAGGGCTCTACGAGCAGTACTTC. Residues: CASRAGTGLYEQYF.

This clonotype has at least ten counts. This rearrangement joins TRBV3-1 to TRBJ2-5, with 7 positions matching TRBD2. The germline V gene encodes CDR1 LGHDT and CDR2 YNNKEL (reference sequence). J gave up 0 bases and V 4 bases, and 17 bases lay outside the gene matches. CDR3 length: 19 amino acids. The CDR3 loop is CASSRSPQTSRYYQETQYF. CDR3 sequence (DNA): TGTGCCAGCAGCCGCAGTCCTCAGACTAGCCGATATTACCAAGAGACCCAGTACTTC.

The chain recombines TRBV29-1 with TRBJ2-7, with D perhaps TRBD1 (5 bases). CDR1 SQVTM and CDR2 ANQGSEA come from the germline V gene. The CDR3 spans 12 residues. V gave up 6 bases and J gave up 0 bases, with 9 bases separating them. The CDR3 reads CSVITGSYEQYF. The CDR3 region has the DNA TGCAGCGTCATAACAGGCTCCTACGAGCAGTACTTC.